The 4 T cell receptor beta chains given below trace back to one sample, sequenced in a study of cytomegalovirus exposure and HLA in healthy donors. PCR was performed using 60 Vbeta and 13 Jbeta primers. Clones were read by immunoSEQ multiplex PCR, and TCRdb kept only the in-frame ones, dropping some. The table has over 110,000 clones, around 79% seen once. Sequenced: PBMCs. Every receptor here comes from a female donor in good health and CMV-seronegative.

V gene TRBV2 combines with J gene TRBJ1-2, with D unclear. CDR1 is SNHLY and CDR2 is FYNNEI in the germline V gene. V was cut by 4 bases and J by 8 bases, with 11 bases left in between. The CDR3 is 12 amino acids. CDR3 nucleotide sequence: TGTGCCAGCAGTGGTCCGGGAAGAGGCTACACCTTC. Its protein product is CASSGPGRGYTF.

The chain's CDR3 is CASSPGGGRKSHEQYF. The CDR3 DNA sequence: TGTGCCAGCAGCCCGGGGGGAGGGAGAAAAAGTCACGAGCAGTACTTC. The chain combines TRBV7-9 with TRBJ2-7; 7 positions agree with TRBD2. Germline V gene lookup returns CDR1 SEHNR and CDR2 FQNEAQ (reference sequence). The V and J ends lost 5 bases and 5 bases, in that order; junction bases with no gene match: 15. CDR3 length: 16 residues. Combining the CDR3 with reference TRBV7-9 and TRBJ2-7 gives the whole variable domain DTGVSQNPRHKITKRGQNVTFRCDPISEHNRLYWYRQTLGQGPEFLTYFQNEAQLEKSRLLSDRFSAERPKGSFSTLEIQRTEQGDSAMYLCASSPGGGRKSHEQYFGPGTRLTVT.

The chain employs TRBV27 and TRBJ2-7; D might be TRBD2 (5 bases). The CDR3 is 17 residues long. Trimming stripped 0 bases from V and 2 bases from J, with 17 bases between. Germline CDR1 MNHEY, CDR2 SMNVEV (reference sequence). DNA for the CDR3: TGTGCCAGCAGTTTATCCGGCACGGAGGTCCAGGCCTACGAGCAGTACTTC. This encodes CASSLSGTEVQAYEQYF.

V is TRBV19 and J is TRBJ1-2; D gene unclear. This CDR3 contains 15 residues. V lost 7 bases and J lost 0, with 15 bases in between. Germline V gives CDR1 LNHDA, CDR2 SQIVND (reference sequence). The CDR3, as DNA: TGTGCCAGTAAGATGGAGAGCCTGGCTAACTATGGCTACACCTTC. Amino acids: CASKMESLANYGYTF.